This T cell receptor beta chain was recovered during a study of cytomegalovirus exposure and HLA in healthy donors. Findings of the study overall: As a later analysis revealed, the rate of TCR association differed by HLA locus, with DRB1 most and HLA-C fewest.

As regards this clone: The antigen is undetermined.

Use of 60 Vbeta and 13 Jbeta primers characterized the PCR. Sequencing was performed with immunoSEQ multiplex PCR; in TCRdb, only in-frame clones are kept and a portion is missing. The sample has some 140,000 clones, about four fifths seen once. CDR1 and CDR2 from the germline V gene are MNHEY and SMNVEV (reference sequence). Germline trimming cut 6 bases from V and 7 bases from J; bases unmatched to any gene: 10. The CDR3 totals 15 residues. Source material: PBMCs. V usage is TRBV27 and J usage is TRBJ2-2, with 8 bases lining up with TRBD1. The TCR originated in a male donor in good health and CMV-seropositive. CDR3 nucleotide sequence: TGTGCCAGCAGCCCATTCGGACAGGGCGGCGGGGAGCTGTTTTTT. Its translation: CASSPFGQGGGELFF.